This T cell receptor (beta chain) emerged from a study of shared clonotypes between healthy human individuals (dated by TCRdb to about 2020). Study-level background: The cohort comprised a couple of women and a few men aged 18 to 49 years. The study deeply sequenced blood TCR repertoires of five healthy adults to estimate repertoire size and the extent of clonotype sharing between individuals. Different laboratories and diverse techniques were used to prepare libraries and sequence TCR repertoires, to increase sequencing depth and limit assay-specific biases. For each donor, CD4 naive and CD4 memory were each run on three plates, CD8 naive on two plates, and CD8 memory on one plate. Between about 0.85 and 9.5 billion PBMCs per donor were obtained by leukapheresis.

With regard to this clone: Its antigen target is currently unknown. There are no base qualities to consult, and no much larger clone falls within one base.

CDR1 and CDR2 were assigned from the germline V gene as MGHRA and YSYEKL. The CDR3 numbers 17 residues from cysteine through phenylalanine. The read is trimmed to its CDR3 DNA, 51 bases read in frame from base 1. V is shortened by 4 bases, J by 2 bases, and the region joining them spans 17 bases. Findings and caveats that apply to the study as a whole: Sampling was restricted to blood, and TCR repertoires in tissues likely differ from the TCR repertoires found in blood. When four donors were compared, the shared fraction of clonotypes was about 5.4% for naive CD4, 3.5% to 4% for naive CD8, 2.3% for memory CD4, and 0.35% to 0.5% for memory CD8. Because the study included only a small number of donors, the genetic and exposure-history diversity represented was limited. Estimated clonotype richness was generally larger for naive than for memory subsets. Based on pairwise subsampling, the degree of clonotype sharing among donors was expected to be affected by sequencing depth. Compared with non-shared clonotypes, clonotypes shared by all four sorted-subset donors had higher generation probabilities. Even with the large sequencing depth, rarefaction of the sorted-subset datasets indicated that sequencing was incomplete.

TCR CDR3 regions were amplified from genomic DNA by multiplex PCR using the deep immunoSEQ assay. Genomic DNA extracted from each cell subset was distributed evenly over all wells of several immunoSEQ 96-well plates, and each plate served as one replicate. For sorted subsets, each replicate PCR was loaded with about 0.2 ug genomic DNA, equivalent to roughly 30,000 T cell genomes. Purified libraries were measured with a Qubit 3.0 fluorometer, size-checked on a Bioanalyzer 2100, and measured again with the KAPA Library Quantification kit. Every immunoSEQ 96-well plate was sequenced on a dedicated single-read 150-cycle Illumina NextSeq 550 flow cell. Turning to the authors' computational methods: Because the immunoSEQ output held only junctional sequences and lacked quality scores, the filtering could not match the filtering applied to full-length reads. Sequences were annotated with PyIR, a Python wrapper for IgBLAST v1.9, and V/J genes and CDR3 were assigned using IMGT germline references. Reads were filtered out if the reads had weak V/J assignments (E-value above 1e-6), no CDR3, stop codons, out-of-frame junctions, or ambiguous translated residues. A V3J clonotype was defined by an identical inferred V gene, J gene, and CDR3 amino acid sequence. Percentage overlap between repertoires was calculated by dividing the number of shared unique clonotypes by the size of the smaller repertoire. RTK rarefaction, the Chao1 estimator, and Recon v2.1 estimates of unobserved clonotypes were used to assess repertoire richness. Generation probabilities for all TCRbeta clonotypes obtained by the gDNA method from several donors were computed using OLGA. As stored in TCRdb, this immuneACCESS dataset retains in-frame rearrangements with V and J assigned. A fraction of the clones does not appear; measured against another copy, unresolved V genes explain less than half of the discrepancy, and the remainder lacks a known reason. V and J calls and clone size follow that table, whereas D and trimming were derived from the DNA. In all, the sample holds about 2 million clones, and about 95% of those were seen once. The leading ten clones occupy roughly 1% of the sample.

CD8 naive samples were CD45RO-negative cells positively selected for CCR7, giving a CD45RA+CCR7+ population that excluded TemRA cells. Donors were healthy HIV-negative adults with no recently reported acute infections or vaccinations. All donors were Caucasian adults living in Nashville, Tennessee, USA. After blood collection by leukapheresis, PBMCs were isolated using Ficoll-Histopaque density gradient centrifugation and then cryopreserved in the vapor phase of liquid nitrogen. Purity and quantity of every magnetically sorted T cell population were checked by analytical flow cytometry. Each sorted fraction had its genomic DNA isolated and then quantified by UV absorbance on a Nanodrop 2000c.

The rearrangement combines TRBV4-1 with TRBJ2-2; the D match is possibly TRBD1 or TRBD2, with 7 bases aligned in each. Sample: naive CD8+ T cells sorted from blood. Interpreted using the paper, the cell subset or site label stands for: CD45RA+CCR7+. The clonotype originates from a man aged 18-30 years in good health. The nucleotide sequence is TGCGCCAGCAGCCCCAGGGGGGGCATTCTCAACACCGGGGAGCTGTTTTTT. The resulting protein is CASSPRGGILNTGELFF.